This note documents a single T cell receptor beta chain sequence. Its specificity is not known. PCR involved 60 Vbeta and 13 Jbeta primers. This table comes from immunoSEQ multiplex PCR, and its TCRdb copy is limited to in-frame clones, with some not included. Here the sample spans about 90,000 clones, about three quarters being singletons. The data were taken from a study of cytomegalovirus exposure and HLA in healthy donors. Germline V lookup: CDR1 GTSNPN, CDR2 SVGIG (reference sequence). This CDR3 is 15 amino acids long. The V and J ends lost 1 base and 3 bases, in that order; junction bases with no gene match: 5. Study observations and caveats: Cytomegalovirus-associated status was assigned to some 180 TCR beta chains. Per a prior analysis, the majority of TCR beta V segments were productive roughly 87% or roughly 30% of the time. Per a later analysis, approximately 16,000 TCR beta sequences showed association with HLA alleles at 0.05 false discovery rate.

Among the donors, all were healthy bone marrow donors. This clonotype was sampled from a boy aged 10-17 years in good health and CMV-seronegative. This chain links TRBV30 with TRBJ1-4; 7 positions match TRBD1. The sequencing input was PBMCs. CDR3 DNA sequence: TGTGCCTGGAGTGGGGGACAGTGGGCTAATGAAAAACTGTTTTTT. Translating gives CAWSGGQWANEKLFF.